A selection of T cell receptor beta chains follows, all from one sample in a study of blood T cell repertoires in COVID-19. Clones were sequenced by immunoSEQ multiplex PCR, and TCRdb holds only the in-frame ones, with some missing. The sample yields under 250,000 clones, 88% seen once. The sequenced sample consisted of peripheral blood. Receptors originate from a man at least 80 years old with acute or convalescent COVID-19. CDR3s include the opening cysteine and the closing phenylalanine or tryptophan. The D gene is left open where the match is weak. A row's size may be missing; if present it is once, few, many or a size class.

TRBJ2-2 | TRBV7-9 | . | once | CASSLAGPLENTGELFF | TGTGCCAGCAGCTTAGCCGGGCCACTAGAAAACACCGGGGAGCTGTTTTTT
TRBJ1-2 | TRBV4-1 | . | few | CASSQENNLRVYGYTF | TGCGCCAGCAGCCAAGAGAACAATTTACGTGTCTATGGCTACACCTTC
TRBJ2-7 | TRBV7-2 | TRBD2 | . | CASSLVRRESYEQYF | TGTGCCAGCAGCTTAGTTCGGCGGGAGAGCTACGAGCAGTACTTC
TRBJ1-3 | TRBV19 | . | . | CASSATSGGNTIYF | TGTGCCAGTAGTGCCACTTCAGGAGGAAACACCATATATTTT
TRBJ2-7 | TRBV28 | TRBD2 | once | CASSRLAGYEQYF | TGTGCCAGCAGTCGGCTAGCGGGATACGAGCAGTACTTC
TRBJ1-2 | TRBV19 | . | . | CASSMVRGRDGYTF | TGTGCCAGTAGTATGGTCAGGGGTCGAGATGGCTACACCTTC
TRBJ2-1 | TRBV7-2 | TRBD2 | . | CASSKTSGSWGEQFF | TGTGCCAGCAGCAAGACTAGCGGGAGTTGGGGAGAGCAGTTCTTC
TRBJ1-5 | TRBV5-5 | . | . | CASSLSWGGTWNF | TGTGCCAGCAGCTTGTCCTGGGGGGGGACATGGAATTTT
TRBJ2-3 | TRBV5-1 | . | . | CASSLSPGTDTQYF | TGCGCCAGCAGCTTAAGTCCGGGGACAGATACGCAGTATTTT
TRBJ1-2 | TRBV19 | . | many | CASLPSSDSYGRGYTF | TGTGCCAGTCTACCATCGTCGGACAGCTATGGAAGGGGCTACACCTTC
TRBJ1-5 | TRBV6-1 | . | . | CASSETREDQPQHF | TGTGCCAGCAGTGAAACTAGAGAGGATCAGCCCCAGCATTTT
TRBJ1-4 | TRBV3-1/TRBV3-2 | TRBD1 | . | CASSWRTGRDEKLFF | TGTGCCAGCAGCTGGAGGACAGGACGTGATGAAAAACTGTTTTTT
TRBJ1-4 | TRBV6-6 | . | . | CASSYGGVGEKLFF | TGTGCCAGCAGTTACGGGGGGGTCGGAGAAAAACTGTTTTTT
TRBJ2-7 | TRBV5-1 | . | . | CASSSLDEQYF | TGCGCCAGCAGCTCTCTTGACGAGCAGTACTTC
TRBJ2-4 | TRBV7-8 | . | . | CASSPMPAGRWAKNIQYF | TGTGCCAGCAGCCCCATGCCGGCGGGGCGCTGGGCCAAAAACATTCAGTACTTC
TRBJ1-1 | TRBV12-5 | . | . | CASGVGHPNTEAFF | TGTGCTAGTGGGGTGGGACACCCGAACACTGAAGCTTTCTTT
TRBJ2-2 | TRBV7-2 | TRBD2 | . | CASSSPGLAGAGELFF | TGTGCCAGCAGCTCCCCGGGACTAGCGGGAGCAGGAGAGCTGTTTTTT
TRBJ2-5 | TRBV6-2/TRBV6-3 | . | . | CASSYWGEETQYF | TGTGCCAGCAGTTACTGGGGGGAAGAGACCCAGTACTTC
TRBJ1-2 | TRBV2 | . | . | CASRETENYGYTF | TGTGCCAGCAGGGAGACGGAAAACTATGGCTACACCTTC
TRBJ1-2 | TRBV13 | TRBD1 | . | CASSLKGQGEANYGYTF | TGTGCCAGCAGCTTGAAAGGACAGGGAGAGGCGAACTATGGCTACACCTTC
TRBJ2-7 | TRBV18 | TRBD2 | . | CASSPPFGLAASYEQYF | TGTGCCAGCTCACCACCCTTTGGACTAGCGGCCTCCTACGAGCAGTACTTC
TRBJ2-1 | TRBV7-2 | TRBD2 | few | CASSSRGGWFNEQFF | TGTGCCAGCAGCTCCCGCGGGGGATGGTTCAATGAGCAGTTCTTC
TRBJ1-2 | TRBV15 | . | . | CATSRDTAGNYGYTF | TGTGCCACCAGCAGAGATACGGCAGGGAACTATGGCTACACCTTC
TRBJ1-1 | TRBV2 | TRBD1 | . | CANRGTENTEAFF | TGTGCCAACCGTGGGACAGAGAACACTGAAGCTTTCTTT
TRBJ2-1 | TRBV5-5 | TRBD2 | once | CASSLAESSGISYNEQFF | TGTGCCAGCAGCTTGGCCGAGTCTAGCGGGATTTCCTACAATGAGCAGTTCTTC
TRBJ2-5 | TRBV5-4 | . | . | CASSHSLAREETQYF | TGTGCCAGCAGTCATTCTCTAGCGAGAGAAGAGACCCAGTACTTC
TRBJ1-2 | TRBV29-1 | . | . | CSVEAGESYTF | TGCAGCGTTGAGGCAGGGGAAAGCTACACCTTC
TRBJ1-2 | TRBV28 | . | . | CASSLSPYGYTF | TGTGCCAGCAGTTTATCTCCCTATGGCTACACCTTC
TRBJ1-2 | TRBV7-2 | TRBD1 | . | CASSLVGTAPSGGYTF | TGTGCCAGCAGCTTAGTCGGGACAGCTCCCTCGGGGGGCTACACCTTC
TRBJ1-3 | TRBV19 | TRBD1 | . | CASSRRQGHSGNTIYF | TGTGCCAGTAGTAGGAGACAGGGCCACTCTGGAAACACCATATATTTT
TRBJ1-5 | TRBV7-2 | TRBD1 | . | CASSLRTGGDQPQHF | TGTGCCAGCAGCCTTCGGACAGGGGGTGATCAGCCCCAGCATTTT
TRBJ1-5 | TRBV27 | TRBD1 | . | CASRPVGQGGNQPQHF | TGTGCCAGCAGGCCGGTCGGACAGGGTGGTAATCAGCCCCAGCATTTT
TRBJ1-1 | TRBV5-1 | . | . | CASSFRGQANTEAFF | TGCGCCAGCAGCTTCCGGGGACAAGCGAACACTGAAGCTTTCTTT
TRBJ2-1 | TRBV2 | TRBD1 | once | CASTRWQGQQAYGEQFF | TGTGCCAGCACTCGTTGGCAGGGACAGCAGGCATACGGTGAGCAGTTCTTC
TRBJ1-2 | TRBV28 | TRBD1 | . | CASSINRGLYGYTF | TGTGCCAGCAGTATAAACAGGGGGCTCTATGGCTACACCTTC
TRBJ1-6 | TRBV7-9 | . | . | CASSSGTFNSPLHF | TGTGCCAGCAGCTCAGGGACTTTTAATTCACCCCTCCACTTT
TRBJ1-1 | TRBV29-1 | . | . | CSVDFGINTEAFF | TGCAGCGTTGATTTCGGGATTAACACTGAAGCTTTCTTT
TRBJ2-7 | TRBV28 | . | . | CASREVSSYEQYF | TGTGCCAGCCGGGAAGTAAGCTCCTACGAGCAGTACTTC
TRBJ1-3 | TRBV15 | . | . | CATSRGGNGNTIYF | TGTGCCACCAGCAGAGGAGGGAATGGAAACACCATATATTTT
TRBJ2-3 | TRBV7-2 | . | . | CASRAAANTDTQYF | TGTGCCAGCAGGGCCGCGGCTAACACAGATACGCAGTATTTT
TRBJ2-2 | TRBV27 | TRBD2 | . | CASSPGLAGITGELFF | TGTGCCAGCAGCCCGGGGCTAGCGGGAATCACCGGGGAGCTGTTTTTT
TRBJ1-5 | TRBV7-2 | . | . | CASSLDVGGNQPQHF | TGTGCCAGCAGCTTAGATGTGGGGGGGAATCAGCCCCAGCATTTT
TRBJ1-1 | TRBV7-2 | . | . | CASSSTGNTEAFF | TGTGCCAGCAGTTCTACAGGGAACACTGAAGCTTTCTTT
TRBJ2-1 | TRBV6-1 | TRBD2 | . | CASSATSGYSSYNEQFF | TGTGCCAGCAGTGCAACTAGCGGGTATAGCTCCTACAATGAGCAGTTCTTC
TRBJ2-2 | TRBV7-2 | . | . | CASSLNTRITGELFF | TGTGCCAGCAGCTTAAATACGCGGATAACCGGGGAGCTGTTTTTT
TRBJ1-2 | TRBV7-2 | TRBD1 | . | CASSKTGGPNYGYTF | TGTGCCAGCAGTAAAACAGGGGGGCCTAACTATGGCTACACCTTC
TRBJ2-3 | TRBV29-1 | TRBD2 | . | CSANRLAGGNWADTQYF | TGCAGCGCGAATAGACTAGCGGGAGGGAACTGGGCAGATACGCAGTATTTT
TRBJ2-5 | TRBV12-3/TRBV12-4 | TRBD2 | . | CASSSGTTGTQYF | TGTGCCAGCAGTTCCGGGACTACTGGGACCCAGTACTTC
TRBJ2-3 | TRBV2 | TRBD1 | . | CASSKGTETDTQYF | TGTGCCAGCAGTAAAGGGACAGAGACAGATACGCAGTATTTT
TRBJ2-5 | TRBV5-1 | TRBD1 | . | CASSDTGAEETQYF | TGCGCCAGCAGCGACACAGGGGCGGAAGAGACCCAGTACTTC